Listed below are T cell receptor beta chains from one sample, sequenced in a study of cytomegalovirus exposure and HLA in healthy donors. The protocol was immunoSEQ multiplex PCR, while the TCRdb copy is restricted to in-frame clones and leaves out a portion. Of approximately 120,000 clones detected, roughly 95% appear once; the ten largest clones hold about 1.8%. The material sequenced was PBMCs. The receptors derive from a man younger than 35 in good health and CMV-seronegative. Each CDR3 is given with its conserved first and last residue. Fields, in order: CDR3 protein, J gene, V gene.

CDR3 protein: CASSLEGAGGTYNEQFF
J gene: TRBJ2-1
V gene: TRBV11-3

CDR3 protein: CASSSPADTGELFF
J gene: TRBJ2-2
V gene: TRBV7-9

CDR3 protein: CASTPDRDIVSTEAFF
J gene: TRBJ1-1
V gene: TRBV7-6

CDR3 protein: CASSLRGDPSYEQYF
J gene: TRBJ2-7
V gene: TRBV5-1

CDR3 protein: CASSLSGDTQYF
J gene: TRBJ2-3
V gene: TRBV5-4

CDR3 protein: CASSQEGQGGGTEAFF
J gene: TRBJ1-1
V gene: TRBV4-1

CDR3 protein: CASSQVAEVGGYTF
J gene: TRBJ1-2
V gene: TRBV4-3

CDR3 protein: CAWTGGLTGELFF
J gene: TRBJ2-2
V gene: TRBV30

CDR3 protein: CASNLGLAGDTQYF
J gene: TRBJ2-3
V gene: TRBV13

CDR3 protein: CASSIASGGPNEQFF
J gene: TRBJ2-1
V gene: TRBV19

CDR3 protein: CASARDTEAFF
J gene: TRBJ1-1
V gene: TRBV6-6

CDR3 protein: CASSIDLRTGELFF
J gene: TRBJ2-2
V gene: TRBV19

CDR3 protein: CASSEIDFYEQYF
J gene: TRBJ2-7
V gene: TRBV2

CDR3 protein: CASSSLTQETQYF
J gene: TRBJ2-5
V gene: TRBV7-8